One sample yielded the 15 T cell receptor beta chains listed below, sequenced in a study of T cell changes during pregnancy in multiple sclerosis. Produced via immunoSEQ multiplex PCR; TCRdb's table is partial and in-frame only. The table records tens of thousands of clones, under 95% of them present only once. The sequences come from CD4+ T cells from peripheral blood mononuclear cells, collected after pregnancy. The origin of the receptors is a female donor with multiple sclerosis, enrolled in a pregnancy study.

The chain combines TRBV19 with TRBJ1-5; TRBD1 matches at 7 bases. The germline V gene encodes CDR1 LNHDA and CDR2 SQIVND (reference sequence). This CDR3 region has 15 residues. V lost 3 bases to trimming and J lost 5 bases; unmatched junction nucleotides: 7. The CDR3: CASSISTGSHQPQHF. CDR3 DNA: TGTGCCAGTAGTATCTCGACAGGGTCGCATCAGCCCCAGCATTTT. The full variable domain, its missing parts supplied by reference TRBV19 and TRBJ1-5, is DGGITQSPKYLFRKEGQNVTLSCEQNLNHDAMYWYRQDPGQGLRLIYYSQIVNDFQKGDIAEGYSVSREKKESFPLTVTSAQKNPTAFYLCASSISTGSHQPQHFGDGTRLSIL.

This chain uses TRBV5-1 with TRBJ1-1; D possibly corresponds to TRBD1 (5 bases). Germline assignment: CDR1 SGHRS and CDR2 YFSETQ. The CDR3 length is 15 residues. V shed 4 bases and J shed 3 bases, with 16 bases lying between them. The CDR3 region is CASSTGGGLHTEAFF. The CDR3 region has the DNA TGCGCCAGCAGCACCGGGGGGGGACTCCACACTGAAGCTTTCTTT.

The chain uses TRBV7-9 and TRBJ1-4, with 8 positions matching TRBD1. Germline CDR1 reads SEHNR; CDR2 reads FQNEAQ (reference sequence). The CDR3 has 14 residues. V lost 8 bases, J lost 5 bases, and 7 bases stayed unmatched. CDR3: CASGQGGVNEKLFF. The DNA for the CDR3 is TGTGCCAGCGGACAGGGTGGGGTAAATGAAAAACTGTTTTTT. The full variable domain, completed using reference TRBV7-9 and TRBJ1-4, is DTGVSQNPRHKITKRGQNVTFRCDPISEHNRLYWYRQTLGQGPEFLTYFQNEAQLEKSRLLSDRFSAERPKGSFSTLEIQRTEQGDSAMYLCASGQGGVNEKLFFGSGTQLSVL.

The chain employs TRBV7-2 and TRBJ2-4; TRBD2 matches at 8 bases. CDR1 is SGHTA and CDR2 is FQGNSA in the germline V gene. The CDR3 loop spans 14 amino acids. V lost 7 bases, J lost 7 bases, and 9 bases stayed unmatched. CDR3 protein: CASKRTSLANIQYF. CDR3 coding DNA: TGTGCCAGCAAACGGACTAGCTTGGCGAACATTCAGTACTTC.

The V gene is TRBV7-2, the J gene TRBJ2-1; tentatively, D is TRBD2 (6 bases). Germline V lookup: CDR1 SGHTA, CDR2 FQGNSA. The CDR3 length is 13 residues. V shed 5 bases and J shed 7 bases, with 12 bases lying between them. The CDR3 region has the DNA TGTGCCAGCAGCCTAGTCGGGGGAAATGAGCAGTTCTTC. It is translated as CASSLVGGNEQFF.

V is TRBV7-3 and J is TRBJ1-5; 11 bases fit TRBD1. This CDR3 region has 17 residues. Germline-derived CDR1 and CDR2 are SGHTA and FQGTGA. Germline trimming cut 2 bases from V and 6 bases from J; bases unmatched to any gene: 9. The CDR3 region has the DNA TGTGCCAGCAGCTTAGGCCCGGGGACAGGGGGTAGTCAGCCCCAGCATTTT. Protein sequence: CASSLGPGTGGSQPQHF.

This clone was detected once. The rearrangement uses TRBV5-8 and TRBJ1-5; D may be TRBD1 (5 bases). V gave up 0 bases and J gave up 0 bases, with 13 bases separating them. This CDR3 spans 17 amino acids. Germline assignment: CDR1 SGHTS and CDR2 YDEGEE. The CDR3 nucleotides are TGTGCCAGCAGCTTGGACACAGGAACCGATAGCAATCAGCCCCAGCATTTT. It encodes CASSLDTGTDSNQPQHF.

This sequence joins TRBV6-5 and TRBJ1-4, with 10 bases fitting TRBD1. Germline V gene lookup returns CDR1 MNHEY and CDR2 SVGAGI. The ends lost 0 bases at V and 8 bases at J; junction bases unmatched: 6. The CDR3 spans 16 residues. CDR3 coding DNA: TGTGCCAGCAGTTACTCGGGACAGGGGATGGGAGAAAAACTGTTTTTT. This translates into CASSYSGQGMGEKLFF.

The V gene is TRBV7-9, the J gene TRBJ2-3, with 8 bases identical to TRBD1. This CDR3 contains 12 residues. Germline CDR1 is SEHNR and CDR2 is FQNEAQ (reference sequence). The ends lost 3 bases at V and 9 bases at J; junction bases unmatched: 2. The CDR3 DNA reads as TGTGCCAGCAGCTTCGGACAGGGAACGCAGTATTTT. Translating gives CASSFGQGTQYF.

J is TRBJ1-2 and V is TRBV6-1; D gene unclear. Germline CDR1 and CDR2: MNHNS and SASEGT. The CDR3 is made up of 14 amino acids. Trimming took 4 bases from V and 3 from J, leaving 12 bases between them. CDR3 bases: TGTGCCAGCAGTGTCAACAGTAAGGACTATGGCTACACCTTC. Protein: CASSVNSKDYGYTF.

The V and J genes are TRBV5-1 and TRBJ2-3; D unresolved. Per germline, CDR1 SGHRS and CDR2 YFSETQ. Trimming pared 2 bases from V and 0 bases from J, leaving 7 bases between. CDR3 length: 14 amino acids. CDR3 residues: CASSFTSSTDTQYF. CDR3 nucleotide sequence: TGCGCCAGCAGCTTTACTTCAAGCACAGATACGCAGTATTTT.

The chain has TRBV15 and TRBJ2-5; TRBD1 might be the D (6 bases). This CDR3 is built from 17 residues. Trimming removed 0 bases at V and 2 bases at J, with 16 bases between. Germline V CDR1 and CDR2: LNHNV, YYDKDF (reference sequence). The CDR3 here is CATSREQGRIRQETQYF. Written as DNA, the CDR3 is TGTGCCACCAGCAGAGAGCAGGGGCGGATTAGGCAAGAGACCCAGTACTTC.

The rearrangement joins TRBV28 to TRBJ2-7; weak D call: TRBD1 (6 bases). V lost 6 bases, J lost 4 bases, and 10 bases lay in between. The CDR3 has 12 amino acids. Germline CDR1 MDHEN, CDR2 SYDVKM. CDR3 nucleotide sequence: TGTGCCAGCAGCAGCAGGGGATACGAGCAGTACTTC. Protein product: CASSSRGYEQYF. Using reference TRBV28 and TRBJ2-7 for the parts outside the CDR3, the full variable domain is DVKVTQSSRYLVKRTGEKVFLECVQDMDHENMFWYRQDPGLGLRLIYFSYDVKMKEKGDIPEGYSVSREKKERFSLILESASTNQTSMYLCASSSRGYEQYFGPGTRLTVT.

This rearrangement joins TRBV5-1 to TRBJ2-3; 9 nucleotides line up with TRBD2. The CDR3 extends over 16 amino acids. After removal of 0 bases from V and 2 bases from J, the junction contained 4 bases not matched to a gene. Germline V CDR1 and CDR2: SGHRS, YFSETQ. CDR3: CASSLGLAETTDTQYF. CDR3 coding DNA: TGCGCCAGCAGCTTGGGACTAGCGGAGACCACAGATACGCAGTATTTT.

This clone was seen just once. This chain uses TRBV7-2 with TRBJ2-7; 9 bases fit TRBD2. Germline CDR1 reads SGHTA; CDR2 reads FQGNSA. There are 15 residues in the CDR3. V gave up 2 bases and J gave up 0 bases; unmatched junction bases: 2. CDR3 sequence reads: CASSLRGGDSYEQYF. CDR3 nucleotides: TGTGCCAGCAGCTTACGCGGGGGGGACTCCTACGAGCAGTACTTC.